The rows below give T cell receptor beta chains drawn from one sample of a study of PD-1 blockade in classical Hodgkin lymphoma. The table came from immunoSEQ multiplex PCR; TCRdb's copy has only in-frame clones and leaves some out. The table has roughly 35,000 clones, just over 85% seen once. The specimen comprised peripheral blood mononuclear cells (PBMCs), sampled before the second cycle of nivolumab. The source of these receptors is a human donor with classical Hodgkin lymphoma. The CDR3 runs from the conserved cysteine through the conserved F or W. D genes are given only for firm matches. A row's size may be missing; if present it is once, few, many or a size class.

cdr3_aa	cdr3_nt	j_call	cdr3_length	d_call	clone_size	v_call
CASSLGPPYEQYF	TGTGCCAGCAGTTTGGGGCCGCCCTACGAGCAGTACTTC	TRBJ2-7	13	NA	NA	TRBV27
CASSEDISGGEETQYF	TGTGCCAGCAGTGAAGATATTAGCGGGGGGGAAGAGACCCAGTACTTC	TRBJ2-5	16	TRBD2	once	TRBV2
CASGTVHSNQPQHF	TGTGCCAGCGGGACAGTTCATAGCAATCAGCCCCAGCATTTT	TRBJ1-5	14	TRBD1	NA	TRBV25-1
CASSPDREDTEAFF	TGTGCCAGCAGCCCCGACAGGGAAGACACTGAAGCTTTCTTT	TRBJ1-1	14	TRBD1	NA	TRBV14
CASSTGTSGSLFQETQYF	TGTGCCAGCAGCACCGGGACTAGCGGGAGTCTTTTTCAAGAGACCCAGTACTTC	TRBJ2-5	18	TRBD2	NA	TRBV9
CASSRLAGGTGELFF	TGTGCCAGCAGCCGACTAGCGGGAGGCACCGGGGAGCTGTTTTTT	TRBJ2-2	15	TRBD2	NA	TRBV6-6
CASSVATMGGDTQYF	TGTGCCAGCAGCGTAGCTACGATGGGGGGAGATACGCAGTATTTT	TRBJ2-3	15	NA	NA	TRBV9
CASSSQLAGAYEQYF	TGTGCCAGCAGCTCGCAACTAGCGGGAGCCTACGAGCAGTACTTC	TRBJ2-7	15	TRBD2	NA	TRBV7-9
CASSLEIAYEQYF	TGTGCCAGCAGCCTTGAGATTGCCTACGAGCAGTACTTC	TRBJ2-7	13	NA	NA	TRBV5-6
CASSLESVMGGREAFF	TGCGCCAGCAGCTTGGAAAGCGTTATGGGGGGGCGTGAAGCTTTCTTT	TRBJ1-1	16	NA	NA	TRBV5-1
CATHLGAEGNTIYF	TGTGCCACCCACCTCGGGGCCGAAGGAAACACCATATATTTT	TRBJ1-3	14	NA	few	TRBV19
CASGAYSGRSGEQYF	TGTGCCAGCGGGGCGTATAGCGGGAGGTCGGGGGAGCAGTACTTC	TRBJ2-5	15	TRBD2	NA	TRBV7-9
CASSLVEGNEKLFF	TGTGCCAGCAGCTTAGTAGAGGGTAATGAAAAACTGTTTTTT	TRBJ1-4	14	NA	NA	TRBV11-3
CSVAGGAAEAFF	TGCAGCGTTGCTGGGGGGGCGGCTGAAGCTTTCTTT	TRBJ1-1	12	NA	few	TRBV29-1
CASSLSPRRGPEANEKLFF	TGTGCCAGCAGTTTATCGCCCAGAAGGGGCCCCGAGGCTAATGAAAAACTGTTTTTT	TRBJ1-4	19	NA	NA	TRBV27
CASSPGGQGATEAFF	TGTGCCAGCAGCCCTGGAGGACAGGGGGCGACTGAAGCTTTCTTT	TRBJ1-1	15	TRBD1	NA	TRBV5-4